This is a list of T cell receptor beta chains from one sample in a study of T cell responses to AZD1222 COVID-19 vaccine. Produced via immunoSEQ multiplex PCR; TCRdb's table is partial and in-frame only. The sample includes 150,000 or so clones, about 90% of them seen just once. This specimen was peripheral blood, taken on day 0 of AZD1222 vaccination. These receptors all stem from an adult in good health. CDR3s include the opening cysteine and the closing phenylalanine or tryptophan. The D gene is left open where the match is weak. For some rows the clone size is stated as once, few or many, or as a class when expanded; others skip it.

TRBV9	TRBD2	TRBJ2-1	NA	TGTGCCAGCAGCGTAGGGACTAGCGGGAGGGGTGAGCAGTTCTTC	CASSVGTSGRGEQFF
TRBV3-1/TRBV3-2	NA	TRBJ1-2	NA	TGTGCCAGCAGCCAAACTCAGGGGGGCTACACCTTC	CASSQTQGGYTF
TRBV13	NA	TRBJ1-2	NA	TGTGCCAGCAGCTACTCGGGTGGGAAGAACTATGGCTACACCTTC	CASSYSGGKNYGYTF
TRBV30	NA	TRBJ2-2	few	TGTGCCTGGAGTGTAGGACGGGGGACCGGGGAGCTGTTTTTT	CAWSVGRGTGELFF
TRBV5-1	TRBD1	TRBJ1-1	NA	TGCGCCAGCAGCCGGGCCCTGACAGGGGAGGTCACTGAAGCTTTCTTT	CASSRALTGEVTEAFF
TRBV6-1	NA	TRBJ1-2	NA	TGTGCCAGCAGTGAAATCCCACAGCCCCAGGTTGGAGGCTACACCTTC	CASSEIPQPQVGGYTF
TRBV30	NA	TRBJ1-4	NA	TGTGCCTGGAGCTCGGGACCGTCGGCAACTAATGAAAAACTGTTTTTT	CAWSSGPSATNEKLFF
TRBV4-1	TRBD1	TRBJ1-2	NA	TGCGCCGCAGGGGGGTTGACAGCCCAAACTGAATATGGCTACACCTTC	CAAGGLTAQTEYGYTF
TRBV27	TRBD1	TRBJ2-7	NA	TGTGCCAGCAAAGCCGACAGGGGACTCACCTACGAGCAGTACTTC	CASKADRGLTYEQYF
TRBV2	NA	TRBJ1-1	NA	TGTGCCAGCAGTGAATACGGTCCAAGGAACACTGAAGCTTTCTTT	CASSEYGPRNTEAFF
TRBV7-2	TRBD2	TRBJ2-5	NA	TGTGCCAGCAGCTTAAAGGCGGGGGGCCAAGAGACCCAGTACTTC	CASSLKAGGQETQYF
TRBV10-2	NA	TRBJ1-1	NA	TGCGCCAGCAGTGAGTCCCTCAGGGAGCGGATGAACACTGAAGCTTTCTTT	CASSESLRERMNTEAFF
TRBV7-8	NA	TRBJ1-1	NA	TGTGCCAGCAGCCCCTACAGGGCCGGGGTGAACACTGAAGCTTTCTTT	CASSPYRAGVNTEAFF
TRBV11-3	TRBD2	TRBJ2-1	NA	TGTGCCAGCAGCCCCCGGGGGGATATCAATGAGCAGTTCTTC	CASSPRGDINEQFF
TRBV15	TRBD1	TRBJ1-2	NA	TGTGCCACCAGCAGCCGAATCACAGGGGACTATGGCTACACCTTC	CATSSRITGDYGYTF
TRBV6-2/TRBV6-3	TRBD2	TRBJ2-1	NA	TGTGCCAGCAGTTACTCGGCTGGGGGGGATGAGCAGTTCTTC	CASSYSAGGDEQFF
TRBV28	NA	TRBJ2-3	NA	TGTGCCAGCAGCCCCGACTACCACACAGATACGCAGTATTTT	CASSPDYHTDTQYF
TRBV4-2	TRBD2	TRBJ2-7	NA	TGTGCCAGCAGCCCACTCCTAGCGGCCGTAATTCTGGAGCAGTACTTC	CASSPLLAAVILEQYF
TRBV28	TRBD2	TRBJ2-2	NA	TGTGCCAGTAGTCAGCATAGCGGGAGGACCGGGGAGCTGTTTTTT	CASSQHSGRTGELFF
TRBV2	TRBD1	TRBJ2-5	NA	TGTGCCAGCACTAAGGACAGGGTCGGGACCCAGTACTTC	CASTKDRVGTQYF
TRBV6-2/TRBV6-3	TRBD2	TRBJ2-3	once	TGTGCCAGCAGTTACTTCGCTAGCGGGAGGGGAGATACGCAGTATTTT	CASSYFASGRGDTQYF
TRBV19	TRBD1	TRBJ1-4	NA	TGTGCCAGTAGTCGGGGACAGGGTACTAATGAAAAACTGTTTTTT	CASSRGQGTNEKLFF
TRBV15	NA	TRBJ1-2	NA	TGTGCCACCAGTACCGGGACGACTAACTATGGCTACACCTTC	CATSTGTTNYGYTF
TRBV6-5	NA	TRBJ1-2	NA	TGTGCCAGCAGTACCCGTTCTAGGCAGGGCTATGGCTACACCTTC	CASSTRSRQGYGYTF
TRBV19	TRBD2	TRBJ2-1	NA	TGTGCCATCGGGAGGCGGGGGGGCAATGAGCAGTTCTTC	CAIGRRGGNEQFF
TRBV28	NA	TRBJ1-4	NA	TGTGCCAGCAGTTTGAGCCGGCAGGGAGTGAAAAAACTGTTTTTT	CASSLSRQGVKKLFF
TRBV5-1	TRBD2	TRBJ2-7	once	TGCGCCAGCAGCTTGGAACTAGCGGGGGGATACGAGCAGTACTTC	CASSLELAGGYEQYF
TRBV4-1	NA	TRBJ1-5	NA	TGCGCCAGCAGCCAACAGAGGGCTAGCAATCAGCCCCAGCATTTT	CASSQQRASNQPQHF
TRBV9	NA	TRBJ1-3	NA	TGTGCCAGCAGCCCCCAGGGGAACTCTGGAAACACCATATATTTT	CASSPQGNSGNTIYF
TRBV7-8	TRBD1	TRBJ1-1	NA	TGTGCCAGCAGAGCAGGGGGCGGGACTGAAGCTTTCTTT	CASRAGGGTEAFF
TRBV3-1/TRBV3-2	NA	TRBJ2-7	NA	TGTGCCAGCAGCCATCGGACTCCCTACGAGCAGTACTTC	CASSHRTPYEQYF
TRBV29-1	NA	TRBJ2-1	NA	TGCAGCGTTGGGGTTGTCGAGGGGAATGAGCAGTTCTTC	CSVGVVEGNEQFF
TRBV11-2	TRBD2	TRBJ2-7	NA	TGTGCCAGCCGCTCGGGGGGGGGCCACGAGCAGTACTTC	CASRSGGGHEQYF
TRBV5-6	NA	TRBJ1-5	NA	TGTGCCAGCAGCTTGGGGGGAGGATTTCAGCCCCAGCATTTT	CASSLGGGFQPQHF
TRBV19	NA	TRBJ2-7	NA	TGTGCCAGTAGCCCGTTACCGGGAAACTCCTACGAGCAGTACTTC	CASSPLPGNSYEQYF
TRBV7-9	NA	TRBJ1-2	NA	TGTGCCAGCAGCTTAGCGCACAGAACCAAAGGCTACACCTTC	CASSLAHRTKGYTF
TRBV10-3	NA	TRBJ2-7	NA	TGTGCCATCAGTGAATTAGCCGAGCAGTACTTC	CAISELAEQYF
TRBV2	TRBD1	TRBJ2-7	NA	TGTGCCAGCATCCCGGGACAGAGCTCCTACGAGCAGTACTTC	CASIPGQSSYEQYF
TRBV7-7	NA	TRBJ2-5	NA	TGTGCTAGCAGCCCAGACTGGGTCGGGGCCCAGTACTTC	CASSPDWVGAQYF
TRBV28	NA	TRBJ1-1	NA	TGTGCCAGCAGCCCCCCCAAGGGGAAGTTCACTGAAGCTTTCTTT	CASSPPKGKFTEAFF
TRBV5-1	NA	TRBJ1-1	NA	TGCGCCAGCAGCTTGGGGTCGGGATCGTTCACTGAAGCTTTCTTT	CASSLGSGSFTEAFF
TRBV5-8	TRBD1	TRBJ1-5	NA	TGTGCCAGCAGCTTGGTGACAGGGGTGGACGGCAATCAGCCCCAGCATTTT	CASSLVTGVDGNQPQHF
TRBV5-1	TRBD2	TRBJ2-7	NA	TGCGCCAGCAGCTTGCTCCCCACTAGCGGGGGCTATGGGTACGAGCAGTACTTC	CASSLLPTSGGYGYEQYF
TRBV19	TRBD1	TRBJ1-6	NA	TGTGCCAGTAGACAGGGGGCTACTTCACCCCTCCACTTT	CASRQGATSPLHF
TRBV30	NA	TRBJ2-5	NA	TGTGCCTGGAGCTCCGGGACTTCCCCCCGGGAGACCCAGTACTTC	CAWSSGTSPRETQYF
TRBV4-2	TRBD2	TRBJ2-3	NA	TGTGCCAGCAGCCCGCATGGGGCGGGGGGGACAGATACGCAGTATTTT	CASSPHGAGGTDTQYF
TRBV4-1	NA	TRBJ1-4	NA	TGCGCCAGCAGCCAAGAGTCAGAGACTGCAACTAATGAAAAACTGTTTTTT	CASSQESETATNEKLFF
TRBV19	NA	TRBJ2-6	NA	TGTGCCAGTAGAGGGGGAAGGGTTTCTGGGGCCAACGTCCTGACTTTC	CASRGGRVSGANVLTF
TRBV28	TRBD1	TRBJ1-1	NA	TGTGCCAGCATCCAACCACCGCCCCGGACAGGGGAGAACACTGAAGCTTTCTTT	CASIQPPPRTGENTEAFF
TRBV30	TRBD1	TRBJ1-6	NA	TGTGCCTGGAGTGTTGGGACAGGGAGTTCACCCCTCCACTTT	CAWSVGTGSSPLHF